These T cell receptor beta chains were read from a single sample in a study of shared clonotypes between healthy human individuals. Libraries were prepared by immunoSEQ multiplex PCR; TCRdb keeps only in-frame clonotypes and omits some of them. The data hold about 2.4 million clones, with under 95% observed a single time. Source material: naive CD4+ T cells from PBMCs. The receptor source for this set is a man younger than 35 in good health. Some clones in this sample may be carry-over from other donors' samples. CDR3s include the opening cysteine and the closing phenylalanine or tryptophan. The D gene is left open where the match is weak. Clone size, where shown, is once, few, many, or a class for clones that have expanded.

J,size,V,D,CDR3,DNA
TRBJ1-5,NA,TRBV28,NA,CATSLQAQHF,TGTGCCACCAGCCTACAGGCCCAGCATTTT
TRBJ1-4,NA,TRBV7-9,TRBD1,CASSEGAVNEKLFF,TGTGCCAGCAGCGAGGGGGCCGTTAATGAAAAACTGTTTTTT
TRBJ1-3,NA,TRBV6-1,TRBD1,CASSRPGTGFTIYF,TGTGCCAGCAGCCGTCCCGGGACAGGGTTTACCATATATTTT
TRBJ1-2,NA,TRBV28,TRBD1,CASDTPGQGKNGYTF,TGTGCCAGCGATACCCCGGGACAGGGTAAGAATGGCTACACCTTC
TRBJ2-7,NA,TRBV27,TRBD2,CASSWGGLTYEQYF,TGTGCCAGCAGCTGGGGAGGGTTAACCTACGAGCAGTACTTC
TRBJ2-1,NA,TRBV7-8,NA,CASSFGAQEGYNEQFF,TGTGCCAGCAGCTTTGGAGCCCAAGAGGGATATAATGAGCAGTTCTTC
TRBJ2-1,NA,TRBV5-4,NA,CASSLDQSRNEQFF,TGTGCCAGCAGCTTGGACCAGTCCCGCAATGAGCAGTTCTTC
TRBJ2-5,NA,TRBV5-1,TRBD1,CASSLDRGLETQYF,TGCGCCAGCAGCTTGGACAGGGGATTGGAGACCCAGTACTTC
TRBJ1-4,NA,TRBV5-4,NA,CASSNGPHEKLFF,TGTGCCAGCAGCAACGGGCCTCATGAAAAACTGTTTTTT
TRBJ2-7,NA,TRBV5-1,TRBD1,CASSAGQGESYEQYF,TGCGCCAGCAGCGCAGGACAGGGGGAGTCCTACGAGCAGTACTTC
TRBJ2-5,NA,TRBV5-4,NA,CASRPGQKETQYF,TGTGCCAGCAGGCCGGGGCAGAAAGAGACCCAGTACTTC
TRBJ2-4,NA,TRBV30,NA,CAGGGLAKNIQYF,TGTGCCGGAGGGGGCCTGGCCAAAAACATTCAGTACTTC
TRBJ2-7,once,TRBV5-4,TRBD2,CASRSATSGNDEQYF,TGTGCCAGCAGATCAGCGACTAGCGGGAACGACGAGCAGTACTTC
TRBJ2-2,once,TRBV18,TRBD1,CASRAPGTANTGELFF,TGTGCCAGCCGTGCCCCCGGGACAGCGAACACCGGGGAGCTGTTTTTT
TRBJ2-3,NA,TRBV6-6,TRBD2,CASSYPGLATADTQYF,TGTGCCAGCAGTTACCCGGGACTAGCGACGGCAGATACGCAGTATTTT
TRBJ2-2,NA,TRBV10-3,NA,CAISGQGSDTGELFF,TGTGCCATCAGTGGTCAGGGATCGGACACCGGGGAGCTGTTTTTT
TRBJ1-2,NA,TRBV6-1,NA,CASSLNRAPSGYTF,TGTGCCAGCAGCCTTAACAGGGCCCCTTCGGGCTACACCTTC
TRBJ1-1,NA,TRBV6-5,NA,CASTSMGGTEAFF,TGTGCCAGCACCTCCATGGGAGGCACTGAAGCTTTCTTT
TRBJ2-7,NA,TRBV28,NA,CASSFRGGPYEQYF,TGTGCCAGCAGTTTTCGCGGGGGCCCCTACGAGCAGTACTTC
TRBJ2-4,NA,TRBV11-2,TRBD2,CASSLDGSGAKNIQYF,TGTGCCAGCAGCTTAGATGGTAGCGGGGCCAAAAACATTCAGTACTTC
TRBJ1-4,NA,TRBV5-6,TRBD1,CASSKTGGAYPPFNEKLFF,TGTGCCAGCAGCAAAACAGGGGGCGCATATCCTCCTTTTAATGAAAAACTGTTTTTT
TRBJ2-7,NA,TRBV11-2,NA,CASSLILASAEQYF,TGTGCCAGCAGCTTAATACTAGCTTCTGCCGAGCAGTACTTC
TRBJ1-5,NA,TRBV7-9,TRBD1,CASSLGGTGGAGPQHF,TGTGCCAGCAGCTTAGGGGGAACAGGGGGCGCGGGGCCCCAGCATTTT
TRBJ1-1,NA,TRBV7-2,NA,CASREQVNTEAFF,TGTGCCAGCAGGGAGCAGGTGAACACTGAAGCTTTCTTT
TRBJ2-7,NA,TRBV6-1,NA,CATRDPTYEQYF,TGTGCCACCCGGGACCCCACCTACGAGCAGTACTTC
TRBJ1-3,NA,TRBV28,TRBD1,CASSFFGTGNSGNTIYF,TGTGCCAGCAGTTTCTTCGGGACAGGGAACTCTGGAAACACCATATATTTT
TRBJ2-6,NA,TRBV30,NA,CAWTGPIILAGANVLTF,TGTGCCTGGACAGGGCCGATAATCTTAGCCGGGGCCAACGTCCTGACTTTC
TRBJ2-7,NA,TRBV7-3,NA,CASSSSGTQRTYEQYF,TGTGCCAGCAGCTCCTCCGGGACTCAGAGGACCTACGAGCAGTACTTC
TRBJ2-1,NA,TRBV15,NA,CATSRDRASVYNEQFF,TGTGCCACCAGCAGAGACCGGGCTAGCGTATACAATGAGCAGTTCTTC
TRBJ1-2,NA,TRBV9,NA,CASSVGGAPGYTF,TGTGCCAGCAGCGTAGGTGGGGCGCCTGGCTACACCTTC
TRBJ1-5,NA,TRBV1,NA,CTSIPTRGEGRDQPQHF,TGCACCAGCATCCCGACTAGGGGAGAAGGAAGAGATCAGCCCCAGCATTTT
TRBJ2-7,NA,TRBV14,TRBD1,CASSPGTGWTYEQYF,TGTGCCAGCAGCCCCGGGACAGGGTGGACCTACGAGCAGTACTTC
TRBJ2-3,NA,TRBV28,NA,CASSPAIDTQYF,TGTGCCAGCAGCCCAGCCATCGATACGCAGTATTTT
TRBJ1-5,NA,TRBV7-8,NA,CASSPQYRKQPQHF,TGTGCCAGCAGCCCTCAATACAGGAAACAGCCCCAGCATTTT
TRBJ2-5,NA,TRBV6-5,NA,CASSLGLWETQYF,TGTGCCAGCAGCCTCGGACTTTGGGAGACCCAGTACTTC
TRBJ1-4,NA,TRBV15,NA,CATSGRRQLDEKLFF,TGTGCCACCAGCGGGCGACGACAATTGGATGAAAAACTGTTTTTT
TRBJ2-2,NA,TRBV5-1,NA,CASSLAVATGELFF,TGCGCCAGCAGCTTGGCAGTCGCCACCGGGGAGCTGTTTTTT